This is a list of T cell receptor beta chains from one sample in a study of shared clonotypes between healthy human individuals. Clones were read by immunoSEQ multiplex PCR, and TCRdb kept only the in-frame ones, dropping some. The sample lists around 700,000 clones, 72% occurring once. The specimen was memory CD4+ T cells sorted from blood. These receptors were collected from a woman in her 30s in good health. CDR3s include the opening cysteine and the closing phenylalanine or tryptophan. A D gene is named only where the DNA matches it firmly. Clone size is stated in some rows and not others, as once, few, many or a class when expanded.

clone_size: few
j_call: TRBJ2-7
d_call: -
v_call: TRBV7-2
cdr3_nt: TGTGCCAGCAGCTTTAACTTAAACTACGAGCAGTACTTC
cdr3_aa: CASSFNLNYEQYF

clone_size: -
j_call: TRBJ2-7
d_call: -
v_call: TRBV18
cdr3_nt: TGTGCCAGCTCACAGGTCCAGACGGGCGAGCAGTACTTC
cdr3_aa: CASSQVQTGEQYF

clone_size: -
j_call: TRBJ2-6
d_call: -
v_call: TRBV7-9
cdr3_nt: TGTGCCAGCAGCCTAAATCAGGGGGCCAACGTCCTGACTTTC
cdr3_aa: CASSLNQGANVLTF

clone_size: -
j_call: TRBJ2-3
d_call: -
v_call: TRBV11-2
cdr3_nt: TGTGCCAGCAGCCTGGGGACGGAACTAAAGTCAGATACGCAGTATTTT
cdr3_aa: CASSLGTELKSDTQYF

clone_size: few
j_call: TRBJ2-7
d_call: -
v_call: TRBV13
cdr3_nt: TGTGCCAGCAGCTTAGGATCCTACGAGCAGTACTTC
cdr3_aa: CASSLGSYEQYF

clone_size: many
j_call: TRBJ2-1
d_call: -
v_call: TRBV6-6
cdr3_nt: TGTGCCAGCAGTCTCACGACCCAGGGGCCGGTGGGTGAGCAGTTCTTC
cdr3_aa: CASSLTTQGPVGEQFF

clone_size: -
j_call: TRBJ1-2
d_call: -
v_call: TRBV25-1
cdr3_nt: TGTGCCAGCAGTGTTGGTGGGGGTGGCTACACCTTC
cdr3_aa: CASSVGGGGYTF

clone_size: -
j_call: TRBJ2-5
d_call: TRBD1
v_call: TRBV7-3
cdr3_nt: TGTGCCAGCAGCTCCGAGGACAGGGAAAAGACCCAGTACTTC
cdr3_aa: CASSSEDREKTQYF

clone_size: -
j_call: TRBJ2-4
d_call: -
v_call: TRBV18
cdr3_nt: TGTGCCAGCTCACGCCGGGATCTTATAAACATTCAGTACTTC
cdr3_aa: CASSRRDLINIQYF

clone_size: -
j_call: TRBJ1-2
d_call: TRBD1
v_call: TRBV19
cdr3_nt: TGTGCCAGTAGTCCGCGCAGGGGGCAAAGATATGGCTACACCTTC
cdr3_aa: CASSPRRGQRYGYTF

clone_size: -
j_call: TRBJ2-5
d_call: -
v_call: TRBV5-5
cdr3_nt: TGTGCCAGCAGCTCGGGCTCAACCGTCCAAGAGACCCAGTACTTC
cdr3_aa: CASSSGSTVQETQYF

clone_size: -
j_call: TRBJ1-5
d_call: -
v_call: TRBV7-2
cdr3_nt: TGTGCCAGCAGCTTAGTCCGCGATCCGCTTCGGCCCCAGCATTTT
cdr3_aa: CASSLVRDPLRPQHF

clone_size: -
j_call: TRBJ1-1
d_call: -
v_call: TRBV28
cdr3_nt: TGTGCCATCCAAGAGGACAGTATGAACACTGAAGCTTTCTTT
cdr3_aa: CAIQEDSMNTEAFF

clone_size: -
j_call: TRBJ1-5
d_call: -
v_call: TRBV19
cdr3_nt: TGTGCCACCACACCAAACGTTGGGGTTCAGCCCCAGCATTTT
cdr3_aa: CATTPNVGVQPQHF

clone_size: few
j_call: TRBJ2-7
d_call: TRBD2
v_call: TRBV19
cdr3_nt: TGTGCCAGTAGTAGTAGCGGGAGTTACGAGCAGTACTTC
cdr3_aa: CASSSSGSYEQYF

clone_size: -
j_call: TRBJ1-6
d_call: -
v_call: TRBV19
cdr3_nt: TGTGCCAGTAGCCGGGACGGGCATCAACCCCTCCACTTT
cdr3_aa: CASSRDGHQPLHF

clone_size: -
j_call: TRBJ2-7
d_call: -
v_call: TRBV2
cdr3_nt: TGTGCCAGCGGGAGGACAGAATCCTACGAGCAGTACTTC
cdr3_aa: CASGRTESYEQYF

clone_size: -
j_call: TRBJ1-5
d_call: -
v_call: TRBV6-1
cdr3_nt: TGTGCCAGCAAACCCAGGACAAGGAATCAGCCCCAGCATTTT
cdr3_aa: CASKPRTRNQPQHF

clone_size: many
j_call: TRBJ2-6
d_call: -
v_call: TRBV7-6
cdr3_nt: TGTGCCAGCAGCTCGGCCCAGTCGTTTAATCGGGCCTCTGGGGCCAACGTCCTGACTTTC
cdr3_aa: CASSSAQSFNRASGANVLTF

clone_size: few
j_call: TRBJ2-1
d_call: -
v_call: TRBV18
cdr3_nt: TGTGCCAGCTCACCACCGGGGGACTCCTACAATGAGCAGTTCTTC
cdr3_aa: CASSPPGDSYNEQFF

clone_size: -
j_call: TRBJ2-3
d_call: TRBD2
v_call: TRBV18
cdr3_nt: TGTGCCAGCTCACCATCTAGCGGGAGAGGGCCAGTCGGCACAGATACGCAGTATTTT
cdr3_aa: CASSPSSGRGPVGTDTQYF

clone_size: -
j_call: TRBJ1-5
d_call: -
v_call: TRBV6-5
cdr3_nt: TGTGCCAGCAGTTCCCGAGGGTATAGCAATCAGCCCCAGCATTTT
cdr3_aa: CASSSRGYSNQPQHF

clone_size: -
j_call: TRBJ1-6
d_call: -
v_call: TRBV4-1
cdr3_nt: TGCGCCAGCAGCCAAGTCAGGGTGTATGATTCACCCCTCCACTTT
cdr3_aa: CASSQVRVYDSPLHF

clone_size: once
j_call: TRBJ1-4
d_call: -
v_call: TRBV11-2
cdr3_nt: TGTGCCAGCAGCTACCGTGGGTGGTCGGAAAATGAAAAACTGTTTTTT
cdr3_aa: CASSYRGWSENEKLFF

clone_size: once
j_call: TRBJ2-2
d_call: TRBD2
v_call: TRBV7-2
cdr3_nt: TGTGCCAGCAACACCCAACTAGCGGGTGCCGGGGAGCTGTTTTTT
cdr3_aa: CASNTQLAGAGELFF

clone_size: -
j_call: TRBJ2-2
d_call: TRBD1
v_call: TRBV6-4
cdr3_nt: TGTGCCAGCAGACAGGGGTGGACCGGGGAGCTGTTTTTT
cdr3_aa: CASRQGWTGELFF

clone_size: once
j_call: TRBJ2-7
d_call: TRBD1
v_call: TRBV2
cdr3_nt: TGTGCCAGCCAGGGACAGACCTACGAGCAGTACTTC
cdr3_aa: CASQGQTYEQYF

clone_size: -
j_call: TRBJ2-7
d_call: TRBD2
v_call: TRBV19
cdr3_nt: TGTGCCAGTAGTCTCCGGGTTAGCGGGAGTCAAGGTTACGAGCAGTACTTC
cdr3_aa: CASSLRVSGSQGYEQYF

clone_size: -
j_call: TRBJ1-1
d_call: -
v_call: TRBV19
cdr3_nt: TGTGCCAGTGGGGAATGGACAGCGAACACTGAAGCTTTCTTT
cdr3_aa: CASGEWTANTEAFF

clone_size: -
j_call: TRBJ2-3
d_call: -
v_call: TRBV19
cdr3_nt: TGTGCCAGTAGTATGGACCCGTACACAGATACGCAGTATTTT
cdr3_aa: CASSMDPYTDTQYF

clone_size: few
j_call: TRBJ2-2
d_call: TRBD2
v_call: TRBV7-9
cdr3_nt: TGTGCCAGCAGCTTGGCGGGAGGGACCGGGGAGCTGTTTTTT
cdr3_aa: CASSLAGGTGELFF

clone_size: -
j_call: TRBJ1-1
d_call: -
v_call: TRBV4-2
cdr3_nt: TGTGCCAGCAGCCAAGGCATAATGGGAGCTTTCTTT
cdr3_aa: CASSQGIMGAFF

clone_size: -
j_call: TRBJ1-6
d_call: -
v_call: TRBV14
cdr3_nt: TGTGCCAGCAGCCCCAGGGAGAATTCACCCCTCCACTTT
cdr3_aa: CASSPRENSPLHF

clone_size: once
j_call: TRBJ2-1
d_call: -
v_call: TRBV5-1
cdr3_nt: TGCGCCAGCAGCTCCGGGACTGCTTCCTCCTACAATGAGCAGTTCTTC
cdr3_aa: CASSSGTASSYNEQFF

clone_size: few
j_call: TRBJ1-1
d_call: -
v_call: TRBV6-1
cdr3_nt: TGTGCCAGCAGTGAAAGGGCGAGAGGGGGCACTGAAGCTTTCTTT
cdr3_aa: CASSERARGGTEAFF